This T cell receptor beta chain was retrieved from a study of tissue T cells after allogeneic stem cell transplantation (dated by TCRdb to between 2020 and 2023). Regarding the complete study: The study profiled TCR beta repertoires in many tissues obtained from research autopsies of patients with and without GVHD, and also in mouse models of GVHD. The human part of the study was a prospective observational study with no blinding and no randomization.

Library generation was performed with the immunoSEQ multiplex PCR assay. Adaptive Biotechnologies performed TCRbeta CDR3 sequencing at survey depth and reported CDR3 sequences, V/J genes, productive frequency, and template counts. TCR beta CDR3 regions were amplified from genomic DNA instead of RNA. The authors' pipeline ran thus. Jensen-Shannon divergence was used to quantify pairwise repertoire overlap between tissues, with a value of 1 indicating complete divergence and a value of 0 indicating identical repertoires. Based on pairwise JSD values, tissues were grouped by single-linkage agglomerative hierarchical clustering, and the results were shown as dendrograms. GLIPH2 was applied to all patient samples using simulation_depth 1000, kmer_min_depth 3, and cdr3_length_cutoff 8, and only groups with more than two unique CDR3s were retained. A standardized tissue-overlap score extrapolated Jaccard GLIPH-group overlap across patients to a standard repertoire size of 1000 clones. Linear mixed-effect models, with tissue as a fixed effect and individual as a random effect, were used to test how diversity related to clinical or experimental variables. The table comes from immuneACCESS by way of TCRdb, which keeps in-frame sequences with V and J called. Part of the clones is missing from these tables; in studies checked, under half for an unresolved V gene and the rest for unknown reasons. The V and J calls and clone size come from that table; D and trimming were worked out from the DNA. The sample records 20,000 to 25,000 clones, roughly two thirds of which are singletons. Under 0.5% of the sample comes from the top ten.

Results and caveats for the whole study, not just this receptor: Only a few T cell clones appeared in more than one patient, yet motif-based clustering showed tissue-specific repertoire signatures that were shared between patients. Within patients, how anatomically similar the tissues were was a key factor in shaping TCR repertoire composition, regardless of disease or transplant status. In both patients and mice, only a limited portion of the TCR repertoire detected in tissues was captured by blood and spleen T cells. Which tissue TCRs were alloreactive or antigen-specific was not determined in the study, and some clones might have been persisting host cells. The patient cohort was small and varied clinically, and sampling depth was recognized as a limitation.

The CDR3 contains 14 residues, cysteine and phenylalanine counted. Shown are 39 bases from within the CDR3, in frame from base 1. The germline V gene (reference sequence) provides CDR1 FNHDT and CDR2 SITEND. V loses 4 bases, J loses 0 bases, and the germline ends lie 8 bases apart. In regard to this clone: Its cognate antigen has yet to be identified. Note that gene names and germline sequences for this receptor are mouse ones. The read falls 1 residue short of the CDR3 end, and the missing part is taken from the germline J gene.

The V gene is TRBV19 and the J gene is TRBJ1-3, with the D gene too uncertain to name. The TCR was taken from a female BALB/c mouse in good health. The strain in question carries the MHC haplotype H2-d. Sequenced material: blood. This receptor has the CDR3 CASSQINSGNTLYF. CDR3 DNA (partial): TGTGCCAGCAGTCAGATCAATTCTGGAAATACGCTCTAT. The full variable domain, completed from the reference TRBV19 and TRBJ1-3 proteins outside the CDR3, reads GGIITQTPKFLIGQEGQKLTLKCQQNFNHDTMYWYRQDSGKGLRLIYYSITENDLQKGDLSEGYDASREKKSSFSLTVTSAQKNEMAVFLCASSQINSGNTLYFGEGSRLIVV.